The clone carrying this TCR beta chain was detected only a few times. Its antigen is currently unknown. The V gene's germline CDR1 is GTSNPN and CDR2 SVGIG (reference sequence). This CDR3 contains 13 residues. The trim removed 3 bases at V and 4 bases at J, leaving 3 bases unmatched. Investigators reverse transcribed all isolated RNA, so they sequenced expressed TCRB transcripts. Produced via immunoSEQ multiplex PCR; TCRdb's table is partial and in-frame only. The sample has 200,000 to 250,000 clones, over 7.5% seen once. This entry is derived from a study of beta chain features in type 1 diabetes. Across the whole study: In age, gender and cell yields, patients were similar to healthy donors.

Broader study findings: Moderate yet significant TCRB CDR3 shortening was seen in Type 1 diabetes patients in all four CD4+ subsets.

Sample: naive CD4+ T cells from blood. The sequence derives from a woman between 18 and 29 years old in good health. The chain carries TRBV30 and TRBJ1-2, with 9 bases lining up with TRBD1. Written as DNA, the CDR3 is TGTGCCTGGAGAGGACAGGGGAGCTATGGCTACACCTTC. It specifies CAWRGQGSYGYTF.